The T cell receptor (beta chain) under discussion was sequenced for a study of blood T cell repertoires in COVID-19. Per the original data handling: Estimation of nucleated cell counts was performed using reference gene primer amplification. The data were produced by immunoSEQ multiplex PCR, yet TCRdb's version contains in-frame clones alone and is incomplete. V and J calls and clone size are given by that table; D and trimming were obtained from the DNA. The table shows some 110,000 clones, with 60% to 85% occurring only once. This CDR3 is 14 amino acids long. Losses at the gene ends were 7 bases for V and 1 base for J; bases not matched to a gene: 3. Germline-derived CDR1 and CDR2 are MNHEY and SVGAGI.

J is TRBJ2-3 and V is TRBV6-5, with 9 nucleotides matching TRBD1. The origin of this receptor is an elderly man with COVID-19, enrolled during active disease. The sequenced sample consisted of peripheral blood. CDR3 amino acids: CASKRTGGTDTQYF. CDR3 coding DNA: TGTGCCAGCAAGCGGACAGGGGGCACAGATACGCAGTATTTT.